These 9 T cell receptor beta chains share one sample of origin, sequenced in a study of cytomegalovirus exposure and HLA in healthy donors. Primers for the PCR totalled 60 Vbeta and 13 Jbeta. The data were produced by immunoSEQ multiplex PCR, yet TCRdb's version contains in-frame clones alone and is incomplete. Of more than 110,000 clones listed, approximately 80% are singletons. The sample was PBMCs. The receptors here all came from a man aged 50-59 years in good health and CMV-seronegative.

V is TRBV18 and J is TRBJ2-3, with 9 bases aligning to TRBD1. V was clipped by 6 bases and J by 2 bases; unmatched bases: 6. The CDR3 covers 15 residues. Germline-derived CDR1 and CDR2 are KGHSH and LQKENI. The CDR3 is CASSQGTGNTDTQYF. In DNA, the CDR3 is TGTGCCAGCTCTCAGGGGACAGGGAACACAGATACGCAGTATTTT.

The V and J genes are TRBV4-2 and TRBJ2-2, with 7 bases that match TRBD2. Germline lookup yields CDR1 LGHNA and CDR2 YNFKEQ. V lost 0 bases and J lost 1; bases outside the gene matches: 8. The CDR3 extends over 18 amino acids. The CDR3 reads CASSQERGERGNTGELFF. CDR3 coding DNA: TGTGCCAGCAGCCAAGAGCGCGGGGAGCGGGGGAACACCGGGGAGCTGTTTTTT.

The rearrangement joins TRBV5-1 to TRBJ1-2; D is unclear. The V end lost 4 bases, the J end lost 4 bases, and 11 bases lay between the germline ends. Germline V gene sequence: CDR1 SGHRS, CDR2 YFSETQ. This CDR3 is 13 amino acids long. The CDR3 region is CASSRDSGYGYTF. As DNA, the CDR3 is TGCGCCAGCAGCCGGGATTCGGGCTATGGCTACACCTTC.

The rearrangement uses TRBV12-5 and TRBJ2-1; no clear D. Per the germline V gene, CDR1 is LGHNT and CDR2 is FRNRAP. The CDR3 length is 14 residues. With 5 bases removed from V and 3 bases from J, the gap between germline ends came to 11 bases. CDR3 sequence reads: CASGLGPDYNEQFF. The CDR3 DNA reads as TGTGCTAGTGGTCTGGGCCCAGACTACAATGAGCAGTTCTTC.

This rearrangement joins TRBV30 to TRBJ1-2, with 8 bases matching TRBD1. Germline V lookup: CDR1 GTSNPN, CDR2 SVGIG (reference sequence). This CDR3 contains 14 residues. With V trimmed by 2 bases and J by 4 bases, 6 bases remained unmatched. DNA for the CDR3: TGTGCCTGGAGTCCATCGACAGGGGCCTATGGCTACACCTTC. Amino acids: CAWSPSTGAYGYTF.

This chain uses TRBV28 with TRBJ1-5; D might be TRBD1 (5 bases). The V and J ends lost 3 bases and 0 bases respectively, with 12 bases between them. The CDR3 has 16 amino acids. Germline V gene lookup returns CDR1 MDHEN and CDR2 SYDVKM. The CDR3 DNA sequence: TGTGCCAGCAGTTTGACCCCCAGGGTTAGCAATCAGCCCCAGCATTTT. Protein sequence: CASSLTPRVSNQPQHF.

The chain links TRBV11-1 to TRBJ2-1; 7 positions match TRBD2. Germline values: CDR1 SGHAT, CDR2 FQDESV (reference sequence). The trim removed 5 bases at V and 4 bases at J, leaving 2 bases unmatched. This CDR3 has 13 residues. The CDR3 DNA is TGTGCCAGCAGCGCTAGCGGATACAATGAGCAGTTCTTC. Residues: CASSASGYNEQFF.

The chain carries TRBV4-1 and TRBJ2-2; D may be TRBD2 (6 bases). CDR1 and CDR2 (germline): MGHRA, YSYEKL. Trimming pared 7 bases from V and 0 bases from J, leaving 18 bases between. There are 17 residues in the CDR3. The CDR3 coding sequence is TGCGCCAGCACCGATTCCGGGAGCCAGCCGAACACCGGGGAGCTGTTTTTT. Translating gives CASTDSGSQPNTGELFF.

A word on this clone: This sample includes further DNA sequences coding for the same CDR3. The rearrangement links TRBV6-1 to TRBJ2-7, with D possibly matching TRBD2 (5 bases). This CDR3 spans 13 amino acids. The V end was cut by 1 base, the J end by 10 bases, with 14 bases between. Germline-derived CDR1 and CDR2 are MNHNS and SASEGT. The CDR3 here is CASSEVVVREQYF. The CDR3 DNA reads as TGTGCCAGCAGTGAAGTCGTGGTACGGGAACAGTACTTC.